This T cell receptor (beta chain) was retrieved from a study of T cells in Graves' hyperthyroidism and ophthalmopathy. Study at large: The blood sample was taken at first diagnosis, before treatment began.

Study-wide results and limits: Ophthalmopathy was identified by the model a median approximately six months ahead of onset.

As concerns this clonotype: Its antigen is unidentified.

The germline gives CDR1 SQVTM, CDR2 ANQGSEA. The V end was cut by 1 base, the J end by 0 bases, with 10 bases between. This CDR3 spans 15 amino acids. Researchers barred patients who had uncontrolled infection, other autoimmune disease, pregnancy or lactation. It was 8 to 10 ml of fresh peripheral blood that supplied the PBMCs. Amplification yielded TCR beta CDR3 regions, with RNA transcripts as the source. The HTBI primer set drove a first-round RT-PCR of the TCR CDR3. One entry per CDR3 protein, called by TCRdb with MiXCR from the multiplex PCR reads. This repertoire shows 600,000 to 850,000 distinct CDR3 sequences, around 19% found once; its top ten account for around 15%.

The sequenced sample was blood. The TCR sequence derives from a woman aged 45-60 years with Graves' hyperthyroidism that later progressed to Graves' ophthalmopathy. The chain recombines TRBV29-1 with TRBJ2-1, with D possibly called TRBD1 or TRBD2 (5 bases each). Here the CDR3 reads CSVEGGGSSYNEQFF. The CDR3 nucleotides are TGCAGCGTTGAAGGGGGCGGGTCCTCCTACAATGAGCAGTTCTTC.